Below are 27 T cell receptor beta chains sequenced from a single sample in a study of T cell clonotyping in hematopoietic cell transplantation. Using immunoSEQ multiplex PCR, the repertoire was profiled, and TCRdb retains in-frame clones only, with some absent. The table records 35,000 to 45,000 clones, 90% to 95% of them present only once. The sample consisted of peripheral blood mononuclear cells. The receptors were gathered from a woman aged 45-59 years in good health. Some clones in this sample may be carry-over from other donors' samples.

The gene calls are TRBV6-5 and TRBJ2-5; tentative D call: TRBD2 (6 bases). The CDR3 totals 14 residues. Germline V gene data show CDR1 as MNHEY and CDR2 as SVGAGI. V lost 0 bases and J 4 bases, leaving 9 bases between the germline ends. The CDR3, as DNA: TGTGCCAGCAGTTACTCCGGAGGGAGAGAGACCCAGTACTTC. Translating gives CASSYSGGRETQYF.

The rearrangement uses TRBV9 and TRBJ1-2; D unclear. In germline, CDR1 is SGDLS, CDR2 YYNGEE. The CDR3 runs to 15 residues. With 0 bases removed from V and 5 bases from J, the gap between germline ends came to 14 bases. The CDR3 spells CASSVDAERTYGYTF. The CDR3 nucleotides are TGTGCCAGCAGCGTAGACGCGGAGAGGACGTATGGCTACACCTTC.

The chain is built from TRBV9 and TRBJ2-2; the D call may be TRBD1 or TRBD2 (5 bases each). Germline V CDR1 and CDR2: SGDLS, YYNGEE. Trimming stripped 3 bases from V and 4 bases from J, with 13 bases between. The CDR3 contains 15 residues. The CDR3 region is CASSDRRSGTGELFF. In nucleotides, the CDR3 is TGTGCCAGCAGCGACAGGAGGTCGGGCACCGGGGAGCTGTTTTTT.

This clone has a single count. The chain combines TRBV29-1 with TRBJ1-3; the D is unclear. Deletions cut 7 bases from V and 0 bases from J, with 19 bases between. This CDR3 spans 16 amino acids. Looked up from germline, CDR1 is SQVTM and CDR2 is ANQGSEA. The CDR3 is CSATHDRTLSGNTIYF. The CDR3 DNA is TGCAGCGCTACTCACGACCGAACCCTCTCTGGAAACACCATATATTTT. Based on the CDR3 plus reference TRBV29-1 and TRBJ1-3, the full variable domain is SAVISQKPSRDICQRGTSLTIQCQVDSQVTMMFWYRQQPGQSLTLIATANQGSEATYESGFVIDKFPISRPNLTFSTLTVSNMSPEDSSIYLCSATHDRTLSGNTIYFGEGSWLTVV.

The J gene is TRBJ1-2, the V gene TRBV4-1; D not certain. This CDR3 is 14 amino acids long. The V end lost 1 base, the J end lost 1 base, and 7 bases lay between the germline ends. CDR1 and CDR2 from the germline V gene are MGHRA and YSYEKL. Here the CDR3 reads CASSQGERNYGYTF. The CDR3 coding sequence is TGCGCCAGCAGCCAAGGTGAACGTAACTATGGCTACACCTTC.

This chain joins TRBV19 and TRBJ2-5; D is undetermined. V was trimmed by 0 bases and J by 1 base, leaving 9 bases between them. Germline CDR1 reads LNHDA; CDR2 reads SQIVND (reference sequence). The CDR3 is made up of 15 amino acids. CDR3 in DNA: TGTGCCAGTAGTATAGAAGGTAGTCGCCAAGAGACCCAGTACTTC. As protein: CASSIEGSRQETQYF.

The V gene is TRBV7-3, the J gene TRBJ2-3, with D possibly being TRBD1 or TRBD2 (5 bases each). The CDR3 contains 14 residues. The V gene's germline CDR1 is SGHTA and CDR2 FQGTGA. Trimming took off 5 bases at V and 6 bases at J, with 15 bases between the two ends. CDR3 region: CASSPEGLGDTQYF. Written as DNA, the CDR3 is TGTGCCAGCAGCCCAGAGGGGCTAGGCGATACGCAGTATTTT. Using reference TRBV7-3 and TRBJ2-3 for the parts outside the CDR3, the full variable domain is GAGVSQTPSNKVTEKGKYVELRCDPISGHTALYWYRQSLGQGPEFLIYFQGTGAADDSGLPNDRFFAVRPEGSVSTLKIQRTERGDSAVYLCASSPEGLGDTQYFGPGTRLTVL.

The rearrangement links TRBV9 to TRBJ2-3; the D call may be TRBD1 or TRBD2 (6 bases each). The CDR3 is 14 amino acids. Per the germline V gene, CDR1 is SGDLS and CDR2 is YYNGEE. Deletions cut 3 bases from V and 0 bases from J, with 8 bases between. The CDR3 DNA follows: TGTGCCAGCAGCGCGGGGGCTAGCACAGATACGCAGTATTTT. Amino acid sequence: CASSAGASTDTQYF.

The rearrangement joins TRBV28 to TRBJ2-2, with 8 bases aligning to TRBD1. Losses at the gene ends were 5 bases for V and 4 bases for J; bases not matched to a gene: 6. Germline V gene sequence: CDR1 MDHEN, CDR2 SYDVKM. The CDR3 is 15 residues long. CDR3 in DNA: TGTGCCAGCAGTCACGGGACAGGAGGCACCGGGGAGCTGTTTTTT. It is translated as CASSHGTGGTGELFF. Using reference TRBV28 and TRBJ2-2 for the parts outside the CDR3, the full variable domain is DVKVTQSSRYLVKRTGEKVFLECVQDMDHENMFWYRQDPGLGLRLIYFSYDVKMKEKGDIPEGYSVSREKKERFSLILESASTNQTSMYLCASSHGTGGTGELFFGEGSRLTVL.

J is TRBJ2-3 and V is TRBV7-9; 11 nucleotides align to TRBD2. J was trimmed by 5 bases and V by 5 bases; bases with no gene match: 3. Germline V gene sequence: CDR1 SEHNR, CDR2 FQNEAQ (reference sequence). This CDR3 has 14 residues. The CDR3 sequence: CASSPSGGQDTQYF. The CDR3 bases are TGTGCCAGCAGCCCTAGCGGGGGGCAAGATACGCAGTATTTT.

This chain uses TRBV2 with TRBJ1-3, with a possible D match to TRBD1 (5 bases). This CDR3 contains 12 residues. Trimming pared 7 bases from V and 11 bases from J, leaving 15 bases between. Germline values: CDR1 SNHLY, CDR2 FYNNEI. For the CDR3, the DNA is TGTGCCAGCACGGAGGTGGGGGAAGCCATATATTTT. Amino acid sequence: CASTEVGEAIYF.

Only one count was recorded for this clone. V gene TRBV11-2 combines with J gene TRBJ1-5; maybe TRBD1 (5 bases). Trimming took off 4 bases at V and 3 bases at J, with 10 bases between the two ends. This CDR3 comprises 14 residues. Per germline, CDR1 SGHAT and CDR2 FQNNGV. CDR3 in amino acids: CASSSDTFNQPQHF. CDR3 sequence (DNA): TGTGCCAGCAGCTCGGACACTTTCAATCAGCCCCAGCATTTT.

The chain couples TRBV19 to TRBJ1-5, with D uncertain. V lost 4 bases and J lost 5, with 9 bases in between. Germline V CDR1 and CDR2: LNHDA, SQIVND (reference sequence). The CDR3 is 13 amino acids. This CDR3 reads CASSTQRDQPQHF. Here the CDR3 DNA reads TGTGCCAGTAGTACCCAAAGGGATCAGCCCCAGCATTTT.

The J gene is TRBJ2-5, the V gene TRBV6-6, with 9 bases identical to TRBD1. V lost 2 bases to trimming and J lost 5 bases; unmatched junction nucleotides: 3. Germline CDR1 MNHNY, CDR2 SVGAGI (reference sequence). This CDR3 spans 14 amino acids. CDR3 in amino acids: CASSYAGQGETQYF. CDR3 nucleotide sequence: TGTGCCAGCAGTTACGCAGGACAGGGGGAGACCCAGTACTTC.

DNA for the CDR3: TGTGCCAGCAGTGAATCCGGGGGCGCCGGTGGCTACACCTTC. Protein sequence: CASSESGGAGGYTF. The chain recombines TRBV6-1 with TRBJ1-2, with a tentative D call TRBD1 (6 bases). Trimming left V 2 bases short and J 7 bases short, with 14 bases between. In germline, CDR1 is MNHNS, CDR2 SASEGT. This CDR3 contains 14 residues.

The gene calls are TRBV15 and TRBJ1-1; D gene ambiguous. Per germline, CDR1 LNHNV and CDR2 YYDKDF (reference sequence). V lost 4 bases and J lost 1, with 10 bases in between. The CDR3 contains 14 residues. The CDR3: CATSKAGWNTEAFF. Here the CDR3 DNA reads TGTGCCACCAGCAAAGCGGGCTGGAACACTGAAGCTTTCTTT. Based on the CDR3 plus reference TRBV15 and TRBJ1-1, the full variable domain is DAMVIQNPRYQVTQFGKPVTLSCSQTLNHNVMYWYQQKSSQAPKLLFHYYDKDFNNEADTPDNFQSRRPNTSFCFLDIRSPGLGDTAMYLCATSKAGWNTEAFFGQGTRLTVV.

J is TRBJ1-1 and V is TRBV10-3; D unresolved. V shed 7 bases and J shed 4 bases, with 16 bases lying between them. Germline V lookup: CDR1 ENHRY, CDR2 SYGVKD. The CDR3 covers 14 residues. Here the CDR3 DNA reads TGTGCCATCACAGAGGCAGCGGGTGTCACTGAAGCTTTCTTT. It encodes CAITEAAGVTEAFF.

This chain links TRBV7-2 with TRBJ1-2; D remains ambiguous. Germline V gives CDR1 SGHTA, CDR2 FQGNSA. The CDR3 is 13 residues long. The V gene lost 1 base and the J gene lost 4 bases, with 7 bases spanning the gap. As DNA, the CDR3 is TGTGCCAGCAGCTTAGGGACGGCCTATGGCTACACCTTC. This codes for CASSLGTAYGYTF.

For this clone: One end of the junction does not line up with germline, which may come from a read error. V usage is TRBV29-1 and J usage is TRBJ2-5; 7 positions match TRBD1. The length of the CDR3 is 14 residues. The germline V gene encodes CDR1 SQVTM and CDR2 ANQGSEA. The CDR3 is CSVKRPPPGRGFNF. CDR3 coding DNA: TGCAGCGTCAAGAGGCCCCCGCCAGGCAGGGGGTTCAACTTC. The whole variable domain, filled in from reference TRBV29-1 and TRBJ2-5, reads SAVISQKPSRDICQRGTSLTIQCQVDSQVTMMFWYRQQPGQSLTLIATANQGSEATYESGFVIDKFPISRPNLTFSTLTVSNMSPEDSSIYLCSVKRPPPGRGFNFGPGTRLLVL.

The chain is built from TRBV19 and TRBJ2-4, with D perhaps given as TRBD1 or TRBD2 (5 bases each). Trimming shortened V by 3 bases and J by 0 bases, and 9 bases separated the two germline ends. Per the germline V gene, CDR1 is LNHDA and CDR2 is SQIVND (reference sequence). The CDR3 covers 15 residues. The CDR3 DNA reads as TGTGCCAGTAGTATCCTGGGGACAGCCAAAAACATTCAGTACTTC. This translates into CASSILGTAKNIQYF. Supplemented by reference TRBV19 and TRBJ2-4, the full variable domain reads DGGITQSPKYLFRKEGQNVTLSCEQNLNHDAMYWYRQDPGQGLRLIYYSQIVNDFQKGDIAEGYSVSREKKESFPLTVTSAQKNPTAFYLCASSILGTAKNIQYFGAGTRLSVL.

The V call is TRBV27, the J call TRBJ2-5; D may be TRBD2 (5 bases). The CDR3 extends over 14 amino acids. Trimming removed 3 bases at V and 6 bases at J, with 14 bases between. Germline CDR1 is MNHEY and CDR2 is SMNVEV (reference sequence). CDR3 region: CASSFAGRGKTQYF. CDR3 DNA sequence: TGTGCCAGCAGTTTTGCGGGCCGGGGAAAGACCCAGTACTTC.

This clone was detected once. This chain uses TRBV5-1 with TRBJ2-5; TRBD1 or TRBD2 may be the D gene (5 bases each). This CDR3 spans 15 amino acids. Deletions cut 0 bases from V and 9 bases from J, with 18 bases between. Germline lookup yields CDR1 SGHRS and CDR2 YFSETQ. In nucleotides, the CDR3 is TGCGCCAGCAGCTTGGATCCGGGACCCCTCAGGGCCCAGTACTTC. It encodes CASSLDPGPLRAQYF.

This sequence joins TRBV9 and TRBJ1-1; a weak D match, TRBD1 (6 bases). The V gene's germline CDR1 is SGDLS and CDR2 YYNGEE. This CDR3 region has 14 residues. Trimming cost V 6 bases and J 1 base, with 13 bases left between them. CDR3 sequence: CASNPGAENTEAFF. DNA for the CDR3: TGTGCCAGCAATCCAGGGGCGGAGAACACTGAAGCTTTCTTT.

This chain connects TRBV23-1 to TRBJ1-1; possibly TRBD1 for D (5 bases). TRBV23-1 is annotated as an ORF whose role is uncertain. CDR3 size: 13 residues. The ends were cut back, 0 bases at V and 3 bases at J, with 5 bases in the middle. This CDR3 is CASSQSGDTEAFF. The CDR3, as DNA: TGCGCCAGCAGTCAATCAGGGGACACTGAAGCTTTCTTT.

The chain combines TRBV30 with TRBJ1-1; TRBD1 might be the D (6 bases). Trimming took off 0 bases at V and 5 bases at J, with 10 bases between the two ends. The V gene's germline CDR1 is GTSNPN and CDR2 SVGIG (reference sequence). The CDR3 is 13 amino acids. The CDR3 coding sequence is TGTGCCTGGAGTGTCGATAGGGGGACTGAAGCTTTCTTT. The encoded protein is CAWSVDRGTEAFF. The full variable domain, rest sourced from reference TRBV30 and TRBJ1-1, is SQTIHQWPATLVQPVGSPLSLECTVEGTSNPNLYWYRQAAGRGLQLLFYSVGIGQISSEVPQNLSASRPQDRQFILSSKKLLLSDSGFYLCAWSVDRGTEAFFGQGTRLTVV.

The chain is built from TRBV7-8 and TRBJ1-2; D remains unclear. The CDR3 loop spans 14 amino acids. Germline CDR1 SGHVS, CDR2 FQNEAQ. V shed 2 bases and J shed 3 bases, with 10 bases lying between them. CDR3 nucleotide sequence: TGTGCCAGCAGCTTATCGGCTATCCACTATGGCTACACCTTC. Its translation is CASSLSAIHYGYTF.

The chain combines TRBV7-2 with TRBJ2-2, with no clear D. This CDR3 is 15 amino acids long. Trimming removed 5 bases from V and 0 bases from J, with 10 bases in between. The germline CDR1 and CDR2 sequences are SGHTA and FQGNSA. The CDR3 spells CASSRTSANTGELFF. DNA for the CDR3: TGTGCCAGCAGCCGTACGTCAGCGAACACCGGGGAGCTGTTTTTT.